These 28 T cell receptor beta chains originate from one sample sequenced in a study of human T cells and chemical hapten exposure. Unfractionated whole blood was the source of the extracted total RNA. TCRdb re-called the 5' RACE reads with MiXCR, one entry per CDR3 protein. Of 100,000 to 120,000 distinct CDR3 sequences in the sample, 19% were seen once. These receptors were obtained from a human donor in good health.

This clonotype showed up just once. This rearrangement joins TRBV30 to TRBJ2-3; D unresolved. Trimming removed 1 base at V and 7 bases at J, with 6 bases between. This CDR3 spans 11 amino acids. From germline, CDR1 is GTSNPN and CDR2 SVGIG (reference sequence). The CDR3 nucleotides read TGTGCCTGGAGTGGGTCCAATACGCAGTATTTT. Its protein product is CAWSGSNTQYF.

This clonotype came up a few times. J is TRBJ1-2 and V is TRBV29-1; D is ambiguous. The length of the CDR3 is 15 residues. The V gene lost 6 bases and the J gene lost 2 bases, with 19 bases spanning the gap. Germline lookup yields CDR1 SQVTM and CDR2 ANQGSEA. This CDR3 is CSVTTGRDSNYGYTF. In DNA, the CDR3 is TGCAGCGTGACCACCGGGCGAGATTCGAACTATGGCTACACCTTC.

The chain combines TRBV12-3 or TRBV12-4 with TRBJ1-2; D remains unclear. Deletions cut 11 bases from V and 0 bases from J, with 7 bases between. This CDR3 region has 11 residues. Here the CDR3 reads CAAETNYGYTF. The DNA of the CDR3 is TGTGCCGCTGAAACTAACTATGGCTACACCTTC.

The table lists this clonotype with a few counts. V usage is TRBV29-1 and J usage is TRBJ2-2, with D tentatively TRBD2 (6 bases). Germline values: CDR1 SQVTM, CDR2 ANQGSEA. V was clipped by 4 bases and J by 4 bases, with 13 bases between them. The CDR3 contains 14 residues. Here the CDR3 DNA reads TGCAGCGTTGTGGAGGGAGGTGCCACCGGGGAGCTGTTTTTT. It yields the protein CSVVEGGATGELFF.

CDR3 DNA sequence: TGTGCCATCAGTGAAACAGGGGCCTCCTACGAGCAGTACTTC. It codes for CAISETGASYEQYF. V is TRBV10-3 and J is TRBJ2-7; 7 nucleotides line up with TRBD1. Germline CDR1 reads ENHRY; CDR2 reads SYGVKD. This CDR3 is 14 amino acids long. V lost 3 bases to trimming and J lost 0 bases; unmatched junction nucleotides: 2.

The gene calls are TRBV12-3 or TRBV12-4 and TRBJ1-4; D possibly corresponds to TRBD1 (5 bases). The CDR3 spans 17 residues. The V gene lost 7 bases and the J gene lost 6 bases, with 24 bases spanning the gap. CDR3 in amino acids: CASTLRGIALGDEKLFF. CDR3 in DNA: TGTGCCAGCACCCTTCGGGGAATTGCTTTGGGGGATGAAAAACTGTTTTTT.

V and J are TRBV28 and TRBJ1-5, with TRBD1 matching over 11 bases. CDR3 length: 21 amino acids. V gave up 4 bases and J gave up 1 base; unmatched junction bases: 18. CDR1 is MDHEN, CDR2 SYDVKM, per germline. This CDR3 is CASSSPRTGGLKIPSNQPQHF. CDR3 bases: TGTGCCAGCAGTTCCCCTCGGACAGGGGGCCTCAAGATACCGAGCAATCAGCCCCAGCATTTT.

This clonotype was counted a few times. The V gene is TRBV11-3, the J gene TRBJ1-5, with TRBD1 matching 7 bases. V shed 10 bases and J 7 bases; nucleotides not matched to a gene: 10. Germline V gene data show CDR1 as SGHNT and CDR2 as YENEEA. This CDR3 comprises 13 residues. CDR3 loop: CAIHNRGGQPQHF. CDR3 nucleotide sequence: TGTGCCATCCACAACAGGGGAGGGCAGCCCCAGCATTTT.

The V gene is TRBV12-3 or TRBV12-4, the J gene TRBJ2-4; D uncertain. The CDR3 is 12 amino acids. Trimming left V 3 bases short and J 5 bases short, with 5 bases between. This CDR3 is CASSFAENIQYF. Written as DNA, the CDR3 is TGTGCCAGCAGTTTCGCGGAAAACATTCAGTACTTC.

The rearrangement uses TRBV7-3 and TRBJ2-3; tentatively, D is TRBD2 (6 bases). The CDR3 loop spans 14 amino acids. The ends were cut back, 3 bases at V and 5 bases at J, with 12 bases in the middle. Germline values: CDR1 SGHTA, CDR2 FQGTGA. As DNA, the CDR3 is TGTGCCAGCAGCTTGTGGGAGGACGGAGATACGCAGTATTTT. This sequence encodes CASSLWEDGDTQYF.

The J gene is TRBJ2-4, the V gene TRBV5-6; D is undetermined. This CDR3 is built from 15 residues. The V gene's germline CDR1 is SGHDT and CDR2 YYEEEE. Trimming pared 0 bases from V and 5 bases from J, leaving 12 bases between. Here the CDR3 reads CASSLGPVQQNIQYF. DNA for the CDR3: TGTGCCAGCAGCTTGGGTCCGGTTCAGCAAAACATTCAGTACTTC.

This clonotype was picked up a small number of times. The CDR3 DNA is TGTGCCAGCCGACAGTTTAGCTCCTACGAGCAGTACTTC. This gives the protein CASRQFSSYEQYF. The V call is TRBV28, the J call TRBJ2-7; the D gene is possibly TRBD1 (5 bases). V dropped 8 bases and J dropped 0 bases, with 11 bases sitting between them. Germline CDR1 MDHEN, CDR2 SYDVKM. CDR3 size: 13 residues. Supplemented by reference TRBV28 and TRBJ2-7, the full variable domain reads DVKVTQSSRYLVKRTGEKVFLECVQDMDHENMFWYRQDPGLGLRLIYFSYDVKMKEKGDIPEGYSVSREKKERFSLILESASTNQTSMYLCASRQFSSYEQYFGPGTRLTVT.

This chain joins TRBV28 and TRBJ1-2; TRBD1 matches 9 bases. The V segment lost 6 bases and the J segment 7 bases; nucleotides outside the gene matches: 15. The CDR3 is 16 amino acids. Germline V gene lookup returns CDR1 MDHEN and CDR2 SYDVKM. CDR3 nucleotides: TGTGCCAGCAGCCCACGGGCACAGGGGGCCTTAGGTGGCTACACCTTC. Residues: CASSPRAQGALGGYTF.

This clonotype was found many times. This CDR3 reads CASSYSRETQYF. Written as DNA, the CDR3 is TGTGCCAGCAGTTACTCGAGAGAGACCCAGTACTTC. The V and J genes are TRBV6-6 and TRBJ2-5; D is ambiguous. V lost 0 bases, J lost 4 bases, and 3 bases lay in between. The CDR3 sequence is 12 residues long. Germline-derived CDR1 and CDR2 are MNHNY and SVGAGI (reference sequence).

This clonotype was counted only a few times. The chain is built from TRBV5-5 and TRBJ1-5; D might be TRBD1 (5 bases). CDR1 SGHKS and CDR2 YYEKEE come from the germline V gene (reference sequence). Trimming left V 4 bases short and J 0 bases short, with 11 bases between. The CDR3 has 15 amino acids. Here the CDR3 reads CASSEGRASNQPQHF. Written as DNA, the CDR3 is TGTGCCAGCAGCGAGGGCAGGGCTAGCAATCAGCCCCAGCATTTT.

This clonotype has just a few counts. J is TRBJ2-7 and V is TRBV12-3 or TRBV12-4; TRBD1 is a possible D gene (7 bases). The V gene lost 2 bases and the J gene lost 3 bases, with 17 bases spanning the gap. The CDR3 covers 16 residues. The CDR3 coding sequence is TGTGCCAGCAGTTTAAAGTTAGGGGGGACAGACTACGAGCAGTACTTC. Its protein product is CASSLKLGGTDYEQYF.

In its sample, this clonotype was seen a few times. The rearrangement links TRBV12-3 or TRBV12-4 to TRBJ1-2, with D uncertain. Trimming left V 5 bases short and J 4 bases short, with 11 bases between. The CDR3 runs 13 residues. The CDR3 DNA is TGTGCCAGCAGTCTAACTGGCGCCTATGGCTACACCTTC. Its protein product is CASSLTGAYGYTF.

This clonotype came up many times. The chain joins TRBV19 to TRBJ2-6; 7 nucleotides agree with TRBD1. V trimming: 5 bases; J trimming: 2 bases; junction bases outside the gene matches: 9. Germline V gene sequence: CDR1 LNHDA, CDR2 SQIVND (reference sequence). The CDR3 is 17 residues long. CDR3 sequence (DNA): TGTGCCAGTAGTTTTCGCCCACAGGGGACTGGGGCCAACGTCCTGACTTTC. It yields the protein CASSFRPQGTGANVLTF.

This chain uses TRBV28 with TRBJ2-3; D is unclear. V was clipped by 6 bases and J by 1 base, with 17 bases between them. This CDR3 is 16 amino acids long. Germline lookup yields CDR1 MDHEN and CDR2 SYDVKM. The DNA of the CDR3 is TGTGCCAGCAGCCTGCTTAAAAAACGGGGCACAGATACGCAGTATTTT. Its translation is CASSLLKKRGTDTQYF.

This clonotype was observed a few times. V is TRBV2 and J is TRBJ1-1; the D gene is possibly TRBD1 (5 bases). This CDR3 has 12 amino acids. V was shortened by 7 bases and J by 2 bases, with 8 bases between the two germline ends. Germline CDR1 reads SNHLY; CDR2 reads FYNNEI. The CDR3 sequence is CASTGHNTEAFF. CDR3 coding DNA: TGTGCCAGCACTGGACACAACACTGAAGCTTTCTTT.

The rearrangement joins TRBV5-4 to TRBJ2-3; possibly TRBD2 for D (6 bases). CDR1 and CDR2 from the germline V gene are SGHNT and YYREEE (reference sequence). CDR3 length: 16 residues. Trimming left V 0 bases short and J 0 bases short, with 11 bases between. The DNA for the CDR3 is TGTGCCAGCAGCTTGGGACTAGTGGGTAGCACAGATACGCAGTATTTT. Translated: CASSLGLVGSTDTQYF.

J is TRBJ1-2 and V is TRBV20-1; D ambiguous. CDR1 is DFQATT and CDR2 is SNEGSKA in the germline V gene (reference sequence). The CDR3 length is 11 residues. V lost 3 bases and J lost 0, with 2 bases in between. The CDR3 coding sequence is TGCAGTGCTAGCCCTAACTATGGCTACACCTTC. Amino acid sequence: CSASPNYGYTF.

This clonotype turned up a few times. V usage is TRBV30 and J usage is TRBJ1-1; D unclear. The V end was cut by 0 bases, the J end by 11 bases, with 10 bases between. The length of the CDR3 is 11 residues. Germline V gives CDR1 GTSNPN, CDR2 SVGIG (reference sequence). CDR3 nucleotides: TGTGCCTGGAGTGTAACGTCGGTTGCTTTCTTT. Residues: CAWSVTSVAFF.

This clonotype was seen a handful of times. This chain links TRBV3-1 with TRBJ2-7; a weak D match, TRBD1 (5 bases). Trimming took off 2 bases at V and 2 bases at J, with 7 bases between the two ends. Germline lookup yields CDR1 LGHDT and CDR2 YNNKEL (reference sequence). This CDR3 has 13 residues. The CDR3 nucleotides read TGTGCCAGCAGCCAATCCAGGGCCTACGAGCAGTACTTC. As protein: CASSQSRAYEQYF.

This chain joins TRBV4-1 and TRBJ2-6; D unresolved. Germline V gives CDR1 MGHRA, CDR2 YSYEKL. The CDR3 runs to 15 residues. V lost 0 bases to trimming and J lost 7 bases, with 10 bases between them. The DNA for the CDR3 is TGCGCCAGCAGCCAAGACTCAGGCGGCGCCAACGTCCTGACTTTC. Residues: CASSQDSGGANVLTF.

CDR3 nucleotide sequence: TGCGCCAGCAGCTTGGGGGGGACTAGCGGGAGGCTCAGCTACAATGAGCAGTTCTTC. Its protein is CASSLGGTSGRLSYNEQFF. The chain employs TRBV5-1 and TRBJ2-1; 15 nucleotides line up with TRBD2. Germline CDR1 reads SGHRS; CDR2 reads YFSETQ. V lost 0 bases, J lost 3 bases, and 7 bases stayed unmatched. This CDR3 has 19 residues.

V usage is TRBV4-1 and J usage is TRBJ1-1; 9 nucleotides line up with TRBD1. CDR1 is MGHRA, CDR2 YSYEKL, per germline. The CDR3 totals 16 residues. Trimming removed 4 bases from V and 4 bases from J; junction bases left unmatched: 10. The CDR3 DNA reads TGCGCCAGCAGCCCCACGACAGGGGGGGGAGGCACTGAAGCTTTCTTT. Residues: CASSPTTGGGGTEAFF.

The chain recombines TRBV21-1 with TRBJ2-7. TRBV21-1 is tagged as a pseudogene. CDR3 length equals 16 residues. The CDR3 here is CASSNLCERANYEQYF. In DNA, the CDR3 is TGTGCCAGCAGCAACCTCTGTGAACGGGCAAATTACGAGCAGTACTTC.